This TCR beta chain was obtained from a study of blood T cell repertoires in COVID-19. This clone was seen a single time. There are 21 residues in the CDR3. Trimming took 7 bases from V and 1 from J, leaving 34 bases between them. Germline CDR1 is LNHDA and CDR2 is SQIVND (reference sequence). Measured with immunoSEQ multiplex PCR; TCRdb has only the in-frame clones, and not every one. The sample has about 180,000 clones; about 85% are singletons. The specimen sequenced was peripheral blood. The J gene is TRBJ1-2, the V gene TRBV19, with a possible D match to TRBD1 (6 bases). This TCR was sampled from a woman aged 80 or older with acute or convalescent COVID-19. CDR3 DNA sequence: TGTGCCAGTATGGGGGCAGGGCCTGTGCCGGGGGGCCGCACGATTAACTATGGCTACACCTTC. Translated: CASMGAGPVPGGRTINYGYTF.